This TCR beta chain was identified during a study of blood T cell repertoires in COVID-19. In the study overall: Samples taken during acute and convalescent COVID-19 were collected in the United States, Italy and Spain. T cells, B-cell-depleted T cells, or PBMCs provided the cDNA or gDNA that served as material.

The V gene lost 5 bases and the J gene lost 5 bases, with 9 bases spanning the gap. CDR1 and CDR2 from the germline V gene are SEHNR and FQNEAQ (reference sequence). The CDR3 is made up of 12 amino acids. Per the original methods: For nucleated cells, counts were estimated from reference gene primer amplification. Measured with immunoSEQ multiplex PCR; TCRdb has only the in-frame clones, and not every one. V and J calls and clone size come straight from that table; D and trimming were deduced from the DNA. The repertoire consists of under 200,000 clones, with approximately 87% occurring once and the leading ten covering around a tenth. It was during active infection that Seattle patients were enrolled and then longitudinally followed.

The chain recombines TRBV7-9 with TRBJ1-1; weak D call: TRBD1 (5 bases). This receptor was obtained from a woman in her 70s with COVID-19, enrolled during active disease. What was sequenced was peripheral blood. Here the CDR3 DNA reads TGTGCCAGCAGCGCGACAGTGACTGAAGCTTTCTTT. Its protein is CASSATVTEAFF. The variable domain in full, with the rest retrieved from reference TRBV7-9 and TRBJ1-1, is DTGVSQNPRHKITKRGQNVTFRCDPISEHNRLYWYRQTLGQGPEFLTYFQNEAQLEKSRLLSDRFSAERPKGSFSTLEIQRTEQGDSAMYLCASSATVTEAFFGQGTRLTVV.